This T cell receptor (beta chain) was identified during a study of T cell changes during pregnancy in multiple sclerosis. Sequencing was performed with immunoSEQ multiplex PCR; in TCRdb, only in-frame clones are kept and a portion is missing. The sample includes approximately 43,000 clones, approximately 94% of them seen just once. V lost 1 base and J 10 bases, leaving 13 bases between the germline ends. The CDR3 sequence is 13 residues long. Germline V gene lookup returns CDR1 SGHDN and CDR2 FVKESK. The J gene is TRBJ1-1, the V gene TRBV14, with TRBD1 as a possible D gene (5 bases). Sequencing used CD8+ T cells from peripheral blood mononuclear cells, obtained in the third trimester of pregnancy. The clonotype originates from a female donor with multiple sclerosis, enrolled in a pregnancy study. The CDR3 region is CASSQALGGGAFF. The DNA of the CDR3 is TGTGCCAGCAGCCAAGCCCTGGGGGGGGGAGCTTTCTTT.